These 5 T cell receptor beta chains share one sample of origin, sequenced in a study of blood T cell repertoires in COVID-19 (dated by TCRdb to 2018 to 2020). Library construction relied on the immunoSEQ multiplex PCR assay. Not all clones reach the TCRdb copy of this immuneACCESS table, which keeps in-frame sequences only. Checked studies attribute under half of the gap to unresolved V genes and leave the rest unexplained. Present in this sample are 450,000 to 500,000 clones, around 85% of which were seen just once. 3.2% of the sample is taken by the ten largest. The specimen sequenced was peripheral blood. The receptors come from a human donor in a cohort sampled during active COVID-19.

The V call is TRBV29-1, the J call TRBJ2-3, with D perhaps TRBD1 (5 bases). V was shortened by 4 bases and J by 5 bases, with 13 bases between the two germline ends. The CDR3 has 13 residues. The germline V gene encodes CDR1 SQVTM and CDR2 ANQGSEA. CDR3 DNA: TGCAGCGTTGTTAGGGGAATCCAAGATACGCAGTATTTT. Encoded protein: CSVVRGIQDTQYF.

J is TRBJ2-2 and V is TRBV2; TRBD1 aligns across 8 bases. Trimming at V came to 8 bases and at J to 1 base, leaving 6 bases not matched to a gene. Germline assignment: CDR1 SNHLY and CDR2 FYNNEI. This CDR3 is built from 15 residues. CDR3 residues: CASRTGRGNTGELFF. DNA for the CDR3: TGTGCCAGCCGGACAGGGCGTGGGAACACCGGGGAGCTGTTTTTT.

The chain has TRBV7-2 and TRBJ2-1; 16 nucleotides align to TRBD2. Germline values: CDR1 SGHTA, CDR2 FQGNSA. The CDR3 contains 16 residues. The ends lost 5 bases at V and 7 bases at J; junction bases unmatched: 5. DNA for the CDR3: TGTGCCAGCAGCCCCACGGGACTAGCGGGAGGGAATGAGCAGTTCTTC. Amino acids: CASSPTGLAGGNEQFF.

In DNA form, the CDR3 reads TGTGCCAGTATTGGGCGGGGGAACAATGAGCAGTTCTTC. Amino acid sequence: CASIGRGNNEQFF. The chain recombines TRBV19 with TRBJ2-1, with TRBD2 matching over 7 bases. The CDR3 is 13 residues long. The V gene's germline CDR1 is LNHDA and CDR2 SQIVND (reference sequence). With V trimmed by 7 bases and J by 5 bases, 5 bases remained unmatched.

This clone occurred a few times. The junction departs from germline at one end; a sequencing error may be responsible. The rearrangement links TRBV7-7 to TRBJ2-1; TRBD1 matches at 7 bases. From germline, CDR1 is SSHAT and CDR2 FNYEAQ (reference sequence). This CDR3 contains 15 residues. CDR3 bases: TGTGCTAGCAGCGCCCTCGACAGGGCGGACAATGAGCAGTTCTTC. Translated: CASSALDRADNEQFF.